These T cell receptor beta chains were read from a single sample in a study of blood T cell repertoires in COVID-19. Assay used: immunoSEQ multiplex PCR; TCRdb lists only in-frame clones, some missing. The table shows about 94,000 clones, with 70% to 90% occurring only once. The sequenced sample consisted of peripheral blood. All receptors come from a human donor with acute or convalescent COVID-19. The donor label of this sample is uncertain. Both conserved end residues are part of each CDR3. The D gene is left open where the match is weak. Clone size, where shown, is once, few, many, or a class for clones that have expanded.

>TRBJ1-5|TRBV27|NA|NA
CASSSPGLGQPQHF
TGTGCCAGCAGTTCTCCAGGGCTCGGGCAGCCCCAGCATTTT
>TRBJ1-2|TRBV11-2|TRBD1|NA
CASNPGQGGYGYTF
TGTGCCAGCAACCCGGGACAGGGGGGGTATGGCTACACCTTC
>TRBJ2-7|TRBV9|TRBD2|once
CASSVDSGGWGEQYF
TGTGCCAGCAGCGTAGATAGCGGGGGATGGGGGGAGCAGTACTTC
>TRBJ2-7|TRBV6-1|NA|NA
CASSDGGTDEQYF
TGTGCCAGCAGTGATGGGGGGACGGACGAGCAGTACTTC
>TRBJ2-7|TRBV19|NA|NA
CASSMGGGSYEQYF
TGTGCCAGTAGTATGGGGGGTGGTTCCTACGAGCAGTACTTC
>TRBJ1-2|TRBV6-6|TRBD1|NA
CASRPPGTGWGYTF
TGTGCCAGCAGGCCTCCCGGGACAGGGTGGGGCTACACCTTC
>TRBJ1-2|TRBV3-1/TRBV3-2|NA|once
CASSRGGDGYTF
TGTGCCAGCAGTCGGGGAGGGGACGGCTACACCTTC
>TRBJ2-1|TRBV7-9|NA|NA
CASSLAMTTNNEQFF
TGTGCCAGCAGCTTAGCGATGACAACAAACAATGAGCAGTTCTTC
>TRBJ1-2|TRBV7-9|TRBD1|NA
CASSLVVGQFNYGYTF
TGTGCCAGCAGCTTAGTAGTGGGACAGTTTAACTATGGCTACACCTTC
>TRBJ2-7|TRBV4-1|NA|NA
CASSQDARGRYEQYF
TGCGCCAGCAGCCAAGATGCCAGGGGCCGTTACGAGCAGTACTTC
>TRBJ2-7|TRBV5-1|TRBD1|NA
CASSQGGTGTREQYF
TGCGCCAGCAGCCAGGGTGGGACAGGGACCCGCGAGCAGTACTTC
>TRBJ2-2|TRBV3-1/TRBV3-2|TRBD2|NA
CASSPSLAVNTGELFF
TGTGCCAGCAGCCCCTCACTAGCGGTGAACACCGGGGAGCTGTTTTTT
>TRBJ1-1|TRBV11-3|TRBD1|NA
CASSKPQTGHTEAFF
TGTGCCAGCAGCAAACCTCAGACAGGGCACACTGAAGCTTTCTTT
>TRBJ2-7|TRBV25-1|NA|NA
CASIAVTSLEQYF
TGTGCCAGCATAGCCGTCACGTCCCTCGAGCAGTACTTC
>TRBJ1-4|TRBV7-9|NA|NA
CASSFQQQKNEKLFF
TGTGCCAGCAGCTTTCAACAACAGAAAAATGAAAAACTGTTTTTT
>TRBJ2-3|TRBV10-3|TRBD2|NA
CAVQTSGEDTQYF
TGTGCCGTCCAGACTAGCGGGGAAGATACGCAGTATTTT
>TRBJ2-1|TRBV4-3|TRBD2|NA
CASSQGAAGAFYEQFF
TGCGCCAGCAGCCAAGGTGCAGCGGGGGCTTTTTATGAGCAGTTCTTC
>TRBJ1-2|TRBV29-1|TRBD1|few
CSVYRGGGYTF
TGCAGCGTTTACAGGGGTGGTGGCTACACCTTC